Below are 27 T cell receptor beta chains sequenced from a single sample in a study of graft-versus-host responses after intestinal transplantation. The protocol was immunoSEQ multiplex PCR, while the TCRdb copy is restricted to in-frame clones and leaves out a portion. This sample has more than 80,000 clones; 80% to 85% occur once, and the top ten carry 15% to 20%. The antigens for these receptors are not known. The sequencing used unstimulated CD8+ T cells sorted from spleen or lymph node cells, collected before intestinal transplant. The source of these receptors is a human donor who received an intestinal transplant.

In its sample, this clone was seen once. V gene TRBV15 combines with J gene TRBJ1-5; 8 nucleotides line up with TRBD1. Germline V gene lookup returns CDR1 LNHNV and CDR2 YYDKDF (reference sequence). This CDR3 comprises 15 residues. V gave up 4 bases and J gave up 3 bases; unmatched junction bases: 5. CDR3 sequence: CATSITGGTNQPQHF. The CDR3 coding sequence is TGTGCCACCAGCATCACAGGGGGTACCAATCAGCCCCAGCATTTT.

Comment on this clone: Germline and junction disagree at one end, which may indicate a read error. The V gene is TRBV2, the J gene TRBJ1-4; D is perhaps TRBD1 (5 bases). The CDR3 is 15 residues long. In germline, CDR1 is SNHLY, CDR2 FYNNEI. The CDR3 DNA reads TGTGCCAGTAGTGAGGGGACGGCTGATAATGAAAAACTGTTTTTT. Translation: CASSEGTADNEKLFF.

This rearrangement joins TRBV7-9 to TRBJ1-4; TRBD1 is a possible D gene (5 bases). Deletions cut 7 bases from V and 5 bases from J, with 17 bases between. Germline V CDR1 and CDR2: SEHNR, FQNEAQ (reference sequence). CDR3 size: 15 residues. The CDR3 bases are TGTGCCAGCACCAAGGTGGGGACGGTCAATGAAAAACTGTTTTTT. Translated: CASTKVGTVNEKLFF.

The CDR3 spells CASSLGASFGTEAFF. DNA for the CDR3: TGTGCCAGCAGCTTGGGGGCGAGCTTTGGGACTGAAGCTTTCTTT. This chain joins TRBV5-4 and TRBJ1-1; D is unresolved. The CDR3 loop spans 15 amino acids. Germline V gene lookup returns CDR1 SGHNT and CDR2 YYREEE (reference sequence). Trimming took off 0 bases at V and 5 bases at J, with 14 bases between the two ends.

V and J are TRBV5-5 and TRBJ2-5; 7 bases line up with TRBD1. After removal of 0 bases from V and 4 bases from J, the junction contained 6 bases not matched to a gene. The CDR3 length is 15 residues. Germline lookup yields CDR1 SGHKS and CDR2 YYEKEE (reference sequence). The CDR3 here is CASSLGDSPPETQYF. For the CDR3, the DNA is TGTGCCAGCAGCTTGGGGGACAGTCCTCCAGAGACCCAGTACTTC.

In DNA, the CDR3 is TGCGCCAGCAGTCCCTCCAGAGCGGGGAGCTCCTACAATGAGCAGTTCTTC. This gives the protein CASSPSRAGSSYNEQFF. The rearrangement links TRBV23-1 to TRBJ2-1; 7 bases align to TRBD2. TRBV23-1 is sorted into the ORF group, with uncertain function. V was pared by 4 bases and J by 0 bases, with 9 bases of the junction left unmatched. The CDR3 consists of 17 residues.

The J gene is TRBJ1-1, the V gene TRBV4-1, with D possibly being TRBD1 (5 bases). The V gene lost 2 bases and the J gene lost 1 base, with 11 bases spanning the gap. Germline assignment: CDR1 MGHRA and CDR2 YSYEKL. The CDR3 has 15 amino acids. CDR3 DNA: TGCGCCAGCAGCCAAATTTTTCAGGGGAACACTGAAGCTTTCTTT. It yields the protein CASSQIFQGNTEAFF.

Note on this clone: An end of the junction differs from the germline gene, which may be a read error. The chain couples TRBV7-2 to TRBJ2-7; D gene ambiguous. CDR1 and CDR2 from the germline V gene are SGHTA and FQGNSA. This CDR3 comprises 14 residues. The CDR3 protein is CASTLEVLSYEQYF. In DNA form, the CDR3 reads TGTGCCAGCACCTTAGAGGTACTAAGCTACGAGCAGTACTTC.

The chain employs TRBV9 and TRBJ1-1; D gene unclear. Germline loops: CDR1 SGDLS, CDR2 YYNGEE. Trimming took off 0 bases at V and 2 bases at J, with 8 bases between the two ends. The CDR3 consists of 14 residues. CDR3 DNA: TGTGCCAGCAGCGTAGAAAAGGGTAACACTGAAGCTTTCTTT. The encoded protein is CASSVEKGNTEAFF.

The J gene is TRBJ2-2, the V gene TRBV5-1; possibly TRBD2 for D (6 bases). Trimming left V 5 bases short and J 3 bases short, with 11 bases between. From germline, CDR1 is SGHRS and CDR2 YFSETQ. This CDR3 is built from 14 residues. Here the CDR3 DNA reads TGCGCCAGCAGTCCGGGGAGGTACACCGGGGAGCTGTTTTTT. This codes for CASSPGRYTGELFF.

For the CDR3, the DNA is TGTGCCAGTAGTAGGGGTCACGAGCAGTACTTC. This gives the protein CASSRGHEQYF. The gene calls are TRBV19 and TRBJ2-7; D is unresolved. Germline values: CDR1 LNHDA, CDR2 SQIVND (reference sequence). The CDR3 length is 11 residues. V lost 4 bases and J 5 bases, leaving 6 bases between the germline ends.

This chain links TRBV4-2 with TRBJ2-7, with 9 bases matching TRBD1. The V gene end was trimmed by 1 base and the J gene end by 7 bases; junction bases not matched to a gene: 2. This CDR3 has 13 residues. Per germline, CDR1 LGHNA and CDR2 YNFKEQ. The CDR3 loop is CASSQGGQGEQYF. The DNA of the CDR3 is TGTGCCAGCAGCCAAGGAGGACAGGGGGAGCAGTACTTC.

The chain employs TRBV4-1 and TRBJ2-3; 8 positions match TRBD2. From germline, CDR1 is MGHRA and CDR2 YSYEKL. Unmatched junction bases numbered 9, after V lost 1 base and J lost 6 bases. The length of the CDR3 is 16 residues. CDR3 in amino acids: CASSQVEGLGADTQYF. In DNA, the CDR3 is TGCGCCAGCAGCCAAGTAGAGGGACTAGGGGCGGATACGCAGTATTTT.

The genes are TRBV7-6 and TRBJ2-7; 9 nucleotides line up with TRBD2. The CDR3 has 14 residues. With V trimmed by 0 bases and J by 7 bases, 4 bases remained unmatched. Germline V gene lookup returns CDR1 SGHVS and CDR2 FNYEAQ. CDR3 protein: CASSLAAGGLEQYF. The DNA for the CDR3 is TGTGCCAGCAGCTTAGCAGCGGGAGGACTGGAGCAGTACTTC.

This clone was seen only a few times. V usage is TRBV27 and J usage is TRBJ2-5, with TRBD2 as a possible D gene (6 bases). This CDR3 has 14 residues. With 4 bases removed from V and 5 bases from J, the gap between germline ends came to 14 bases. Germline V gene lookup returns CDR1 MNHEY and CDR2 SMNVEV (reference sequence). CDR3 in amino acids: CASSSPGGRETQYF. The CDR3 region has the DNA TGTGCCAGCAGTTCCCCCGGGGGACGTGAGACCCAGTACTTC.

V usage is TRBV6-5 and J usage is TRBJ1-2, with no clear D. This CDR3 is 14 amino acids long. V lost 5 bases, J lost 3 bases, and 13 bases lay in between. The V gene's germline CDR1 is MNHEY and CDR2 SVGAGI. The CDR3 loop is CASSEPEGYYGYTF. The CDR3 DNA sequence: TGTGCCAGCAGTGAACCCGAAGGGTACTATGGCTACACCTTC.

The CDR3 spells CASSPQGVPSTDTQYF. The CDR3 DNA sequence: TGCGCCAGCAGCCCCCAGGGAGTTCCTAGCACAGATACGCAGTATTTT. V and J are TRBV4-1 and TRBJ2-3, with D perhaps assigned TRBD1 or TRBD2 (5 bases each). The CDR3 consists of 16 residues. From germline, CDR1 is MGHRA and CDR2 YSYEKL. Trimming shortened V by 4 bases and J by 0 bases, and 14 bases separated the two germline ends.

The chain uses TRBV30 and TRBJ2-1; 8 nucleotides align to TRBD2. This CDR3 is 14 amino acids long. Germline V CDR1 and CDR2: GTSNPN, SVGIG (reference sequence). V lost 4 bases and J lost 2; bases outside the gene matches: 4. CDR3 nucleotide sequence: TGTGCCTGGAAGAGCGGGAGCCCCTACAATGAGCAGTTCTTC. As protein: CAWKSGSPYNEQFF.

The chain employs TRBV28 and TRBJ1-5; TRBD1 agrees at 9 bases. Germline CDR1 is MDHEN and CDR2 is SYDVKM. The CDR3 length is 19 residues. The V gene end was trimmed by 8 bases and the J gene end by 0 bases; junction bases not matched to a gene: 17. CDR3 nucleotide sequence: TGTGCCAGCGAGCTTAGAACGGGACAGGGCCTGTATAGCAATCAGCCCCAGCATTTT. It translates to CASELRTGQGLYSNQPQHF.

The CDR3 is CASSTFMGVDEQFF. The CDR3 coding sequence is TGTGCCAGCTCTACCTTCATGGGGGTGGATGAGCAGTTCTTC. This chain uses TRBV2 with TRBJ2-1, with D possibly being TRBD1 or TRBD2 (5 bases each). The V gene's germline CDR1 is SNHLY and CDR2 FYNNEI. CDR3 length: 14 amino acids. The germline V and J ends were trimmed by 8 bases and 8 bases, with 19 bases remaining between them.

V and J are TRBV30 and TRBJ2-1; D not certain. Germline values: CDR1 GTSNPN, CDR2 SVGIG (reference sequence). This CDR3 is 13 amino acids long. V lost 3 bases and J lost 0, with 6 bases in between. CDR3 loop: CAWRKSSYNEQFF. In DNA, the CDR3 is TGTGCCTGGAGAAAGAGCTCCTACAATGAGCAGTTCTTC.

The chain links TRBV6-1 to TRBJ2-5; D may be TRBD2 (5 bases). The DNA matches TRBJ2-7 better at its end, which makes the J call doubtful. CDR1 is MNHNS, CDR2 SASEGT, per germline. CDR3 length: 15 amino acids. The CDR3 nucleotides are TGTGCCAGCAGTCCCTTCGGACTGAGCTCCTACGAGCAGTACTTC. Its protein is CASSPFGLSSYEQYF.

This chain connects TRBV4-1 to TRBJ1-2, with 8 positions matching TRBD1. Looked up from germline, CDR1 is MGHRA and CDR2 is YSYEKL. Trimming cost V 4 bases and J 7 bases; bases outside gene matches: 17. CDR3 length equals 17 residues. CDR3 nucleotide sequence: TGCGCCAGCAGCCTACCCAATGGACAGGGAGTGTTAAGTGGCTACACCTTC. Translated: CASSLPNGQGVLSGYTF.

The chain employs TRBV5-5 and TRBJ2-7, with D possibly being TRBD1 (6 bases). CDR1 and CDR2 from the germline V gene are SGHKS and YYEKEE (reference sequence). This CDR3 is built from 15 residues. Trimming pared 2 bases from V and 4 bases from J, leaving 16 bases between. CDR3 protein: CASSLGTSAYYEQYF. CDR3 DNA sequence: TGTGCCAGCAGCTTAGGGACAAGTGCATATTACGAGCAGTACTTC.

The chain links TRBV4-1 to TRBJ2-7; the D is unclear. Germline V gene sequence: CDR1 MGHRA, CDR2 YSYEKL. Trimming cost V 1 base and J 0 bases, with 7 bases left between them. The CDR3 is made up of 14 amino acids. The chain's CDR3 is CASSQGLVSYEQYF. The CDR3, as DNA: TGCGCCAGCAGCCAAGGGCTAGTCTCCTACGAGCAGTACTTC.

This sequence joins TRBV29-1 and TRBJ2-7; unclear D gene. V was shortened by 3 bases and J by 4 bases, with 7 bases between the two germline ends. There are 11 residues in the CDR3. Germline CDR1 and CDR2: SQVTM and ANQGSEA. The CDR3 sequence is CSVEQDYEQYF. The CDR3 nucleotides are TGCAGCGTTGAGCAGGATTACGAGCAGTACTTC.

The CDR3 sequence is CSAGRQGYEQYF. The CDR3 region has the DNA TGCAGCGCAGGACGGCAGGGCTACGAGCAGTACTTC. The rearrangement links TRBV29-1 to TRBJ2-7; possible D gene TRBD1, 5 bases. Trimming removed 7 bases at V and 3 bases at J, with 13 bases between. From germline, CDR1 is SQVTM and CDR2 ANQGSEA. CDR3 length: 12 residues.